The next 20 T cell receptor beta chains were all read from a single sample in a study of T-cell memory formation after mild COVID-19. TCRdb ran MiXCR on the 5' RACE reads and lists one entry per CDR3 protein. The sample includes about 40,000 distinct CDR3 sequences, roughly 6.1% of them seen just once. The specimen was PBMCs or a T cell subset sorted from them (not recorded which). The source of these receptors is an adult who had mild COVID-19 (a few samples of this study predate the infection). Cell type and time point are not known.

This clonotype showed up many times. The rearrangement links TRBV9 to TRBJ2-3; 15 bases align to TRBD2. The CDR3 sequence is 18 residues long. Trimming took 4 bases from V and 4 from J; bases not matched to a gene: 10. CDR1 SGDLS and CDR2 YYNGEE come from the germline V gene. Here the CDR3 reads CASSQTGTSGRFADTQYF. In DNA, the CDR3 is TGTGCCAGCAGCCAGACAGGGACTAGCGGGAGGTTCGCAGATACGCAGTATTTT. The full variable domain, completed using reference TRBV9 and TRBJ2-3, is DSGVTQTPKHLITATGQRVTLRCSPRSGDLSVYWYQQSLDQGLQFLIQYYNGEERAKGNILERFSAQQFPDLHSELNLSSLELGDSALYFCASSQTGTSGRFADTQYFGPGTRLTVL.

A few counts support this clonotype. The gene calls are TRBV3-1 and TRBJ2-1; 9 bases map to TRBD2. Trimming took 1 base from V and 4 from J; bases not matched to a gene: 8. The CDR3 consists of 17 residues. Germline V CDR1 and CDR2: LGHDT, YNNKEL (reference sequence). DNA for the CDR3: TGTGCCAGCAGCCAAGTCAGCGGGGGGACCTTTTACAATGAGCAGTTCTTC. It translates to CASSQVSGGTFYNEQFF.

This clonotype was seen repeatedly, ten times or more. The genes are TRBV5-5 and TRBJ2-5, with TRBD2 identical over 9 bases. CDR1 SGHKS and CDR2 YYEKEE come from the germline V gene (reference sequence). The length of the CDR3 is 16 residues. V was clipped by 0 bases and J by 1 base; unmatched bases: 4. CDR3: CASSLVASGVQETQYF. DNA for the CDR3: TGTGCCAGCAGCTTGGTAGCTAGCGGGGTCCAAGAGACCCAGTACTTC.

This clonotype was counted a few times. The genes are TRBV7-3 and TRBJ1-6; tentatively, D is TRBD1 (5 bases). Germline V gene data show CDR1 as SGHTA and CDR2 as FQGTGA. This CDR3 contains 13 residues. V dropped 5 bases and J dropped 10 bases, with 12 bases sitting between them. Here the CDR3 reads CASSEGWGSPLHF. The CDR3 nucleotides read TGTGCCAGCAGCGAAGGCTGGGGCTCACCCCTCCACTTT.

V usage is TRBV3-1 and J usage is TRBJ1-4; the D gene is possibly TRBD1 (6 bases). The CDR3 sequence is 23 residues long. Germline CDR1 and CDR2: LGHDT and YNNKEL (reference sequence). Trimming left V 4 bases short and J 8 bases short, with 41 bases between. CDR3 coding DNA: TGTGCCAGCAGCCTCTCTGCCCCTACCCGACAGGACTCGGAAAAAGAGGGTAGGGAAAAACTGTTTTTT. Protein: CASSLSAPTRQDSEKEGREKLFF.

The table lists this clonotype with a few counts. This chain joins TRBV7-2 and TRBJ1-5; weak D call: TRBD1 (6 bases). Germline V gene lookup returns CDR1 SGHTA and CDR2 FQGNSA. Trimming cost V 1 base and J 6 bases, with 7 bases left between them. This CDR3 contains 13 residues. The CDR3: CASSLGGAQPQHF. The DNA for the CDR3 is TGTGCCAGCAGCTTAGGGGGGGCTCAGCCCCAGCATTTT.

A note on this clonotype: A much larger clone is a single base away; this may be a read error. The chain links TRBV5-1 to TRBJ2-3; 7 bases are a match to TRBD1. CDR1 is SGHRS, CDR2 YFSETQ, per germline. V shed 0 bases and J 4 bases; nucleotides not matched to a gene: 5. This CDR3 region has 15 residues. Here the CDR3 DNA reads TGCGCCAGCAGCTTGGTGGGACAGAGGGCAGATACGCAGTATTTT. Its translation: CASSLVGQRADTQYF.

The chain couples TRBV7-9 to TRBJ2-2; the D gene is possibly TRBD2 (6 bases). Between the trimmed V and J ends, which lost 0 bases and 4 bases, there was a span of 6 bases. The CDR3 is made up of 14 amino acids. Looked up from germline, CDR1 is SEHNR and CDR2 is FQNEAQ (reference sequence). This CDR3 reads CASSLAGGTGELFF. In nucleotides, the CDR3 is TGTGCCAGCAGCTTAGCGGGGGGCACCGGGGAGCTGTTTTTT.

The chain recombines TRBV6-5 with TRBJ1-5, with D unresolved. Trimming pared 2 bases from V and 1 base from J, leaving 9 bases between. This CDR3 region has 15 residues. Germline V gene lookup returns CDR1 MNHEY and CDR2 SVGAGI. CDR3 nucleotides: TGTGCCAGCAGTTACAACCACAGAAGCAATCAGCCCCAGCATTTT. This gives the protein CASSYNHRSNQPQHF.

This clonotype was recorded a few times. The chain uses TRBV7-9 and TRBJ1-2; D remains unclear. Germline V gene sequence: CDR1 SEHNR, CDR2 FQNEAQ (reference sequence). The length of the CDR3 is 14 residues. V gave up 3 bases and J gave up 4 bases, with 12 bases separating them. The CDR3 region is CASSFRGPVYGYTF. CDR3 DNA: TGTGCCAGCAGCTTTCGAGGGCCGGTCTATGGCTACACCTTC.

This chain connects TRBV21-1 to TRBJ2-2; the table gives TRBD2 as D, unverified against the DNA. TRBV21-1 constitutes a pseudogene. The CDR3 covers 16 residues. The CDR3 bases are TGTGCCAGCAGCCCCACGAGACTAGTGAACACCGGGGAGCTGTTTTTT. This sequence encodes CASSPTRLVNTGELFF.

This clonotype was counted ten times or more. The gene calls are TRBV5-1 and TRBJ2-3; perhaps TRBD2 as D (6 bases). The germline V gene has CDR1 SGHRS and CDR2 YFSETQ. Trimming left V 5 bases short and J 4 bases short, with 11 bases between. The CDR3 length is 13 residues. CDR3 coding DNA: TGCGCCAGCAGGCGCGGGGACCCAGATACGCAGTATTTT. As protein: CASRRGDPDTQYF.

As for this clonotype: A much larger clone lies one base from this, so it may be a read error. The V and J genes are TRBV24-1 and TRBJ2-7, with 7 nucleotides matching TRBD1. V was clipped by 4 bases and J by 11 bases; unmatched bases: 10. The V gene's germline CDR1 is KGHDR and CDR2 SFDVKD. The CDR3 consists of 13 residues. For the CDR3, the DNA is TGTGCCACCAGTGACACCGGGACAGCGAGGAAGTACTTC. This gives the protein CATSDTGTARKYF.

The sample holds many counts of this clonotype. V is TRBV11-2 and J is TRBJ2-5; 7 nucleotides line up with TRBD2. The J segment lost 4 bases and the V segment lost 0 bases, leaving 5 bases of the junction unmatched. This CDR3 region has 15 residues. Germline loops: CDR1 SGHAT, CDR2 FQNNGV. The CDR3 sequence: CASSLDVSGGETQYF. The CDR3 nucleotides read TGTGCCAGCAGCTTAGATGTGTCGGGGGGAGAGACCCAGTACTTC.

This clonotype was seen a few times. The V call is TRBV6-5, the J call TRBJ2-6, with D possibly matching TRBD2 (5 bases). The CDR3 sequence is 17 residues long. In germline, CDR1 is MNHEY, CDR2 SVGAGI. Between the trimmed V and J ends, which lost 2 bases and 0 bases, there was a span of 11 bases. CDR3 region: CASSYGRGISGANVLTF. The CDR3 bases are TGTGCCAGCAGTTACGGGAGAGGCATCTCTGGGGCCAACGTCCTGACTTTC.

Many counts were recorded for this clonotype. The chain links TRBV7-9 to TRBJ2-3; D gene ambiguous. This CDR3 has 12 amino acids. The V gene's germline CDR1 is SEHNR and CDR2 FQNEAQ (reference sequence). Trimming left V 4 bases short and J 6 bases short, with 8 bases between. CDR3 in amino acids: CASSWVRDTQYF. In DNA, the CDR3 is TGTGCCAGCAGCTGGGTTCGGGATACGCAGTATTTT.

This clonotype appeared many times. The rearrangement links TRBV18 to TRBJ2-1, with D unresolved. Trimming pared 2 bases from V and 6 bases from J, leaving 8 bases between. CDR3 length: 13 amino acids. Germline-derived CDR1 and CDR2 are KGHSH and LQKENI. The chain's CDR3 is CASSPGWTNEQFF. The CDR3 DNA is TGTGCCAGCTCACCAGGGTGGACCAATGAGCAGTTCTTC.

In this sample, this clonotype turned up a few times. The chain has TRBV15 and TRBJ1-2, with TRBD1 matching over 10 bases. CDR1 is LNHNV, CDR2 YYDKDF, per germline (reference sequence). The CDR3 covers 16 residues. Germline trimming cut 4 bases from V and 0 bases from J; bases unmatched to any gene: 5. The CDR3 nucleotides are TGTGCCACCAGCACGACAGGGGGCATTACTAACTATGGCTACACCTTC. Protein: CATSTTGGITNYGYTF. The variable domain in full, completed from reference TRBV15 and TRBJ1-2, reads DAMVIQNPRYQVTQFGKPVTLSCSQTLNHNVMYWYQQKSSQAPKLLFHYYDKDFNNEADTPDNFQSRRPNTSFCFLDIRSPGLGDTAMYLCATSTTGGITNYGYTFGSGTRLTVV.

This clonotype was recorded at least ten times. The gene calls are TRBV24-1 and TRBJ2-3; D remains ambiguous. The CDR3 consists of 13 residues. Deletions cut 8 bases from V and 1 base from J, with 9 bases between. CDR1 and CDR2 (germline): KGHDR, SFDVKD. CDR3: CATMARGTDTQYF. As DNA, the CDR3 is TGTGCCACCATGGCGCGTGGCACAGATACGCAGTATTTT.

This clonotype has only a few counts. V and J are TRBV20-1 and TRBJ2-3, with a tentative D call TRBD2 (7 bases). Trimming left V 4 bases short and J 6 bases short, with 23 bases between. The CDR3 has 16 residues. The germline CDR1 and CDR2 sequences are DFQATT and SNEGSKA (reference sequence). For the CDR3, the DNA is TGCAGTGCTAAAGGTTGGGGGGGCCCATTTTGGGATACGCAGTATTTT. Its translation: CSAKGWGGPFWDTQYF.